This T cell receptor (beta chain) is drawn from a study of cytomegalovirus exposure and HLA in healthy donors. J gave up 8 bases and V 1 base, and 9 bases lay outside the gene matches. Germline lookup yields CDR1 SGHRS and CDR2 YFSETQ. This CDR3 has 15 residues. The PCR had 60 Vbeta and 13 Jbeta primers. Profiling relied on immunoSEQ multiplex PCR, and the TCRdb table lists in-frame clones only, not all of them. The table lists 130,000 or so clones, 70% to 80% of them singletons. A remark on this clone: Its antigen is undetermined.

Regarding the study as a whole: A later analysis by the authors found several of the most significant clusters apparently linked to common viral pathogens.

The gene calls are TRBV5-1 and TRBJ2-1; 7 bases are shared with TRBD2. The sample comprised PBMCs. This TCR was sampled from a woman aged 55-69 years in good health and CMV-seronegative. The CDR3 nucleotides are TGCGCCAGCAGCTTGTCAGGCGGGAGTATGTATGAGCAGTTCTTC. Amino acids: CASSLSGGSMYEQFF. The variable domain in full, with the rest retrieved from reference TRBV5-1 and TRBJ2-1, is KAGVTQTPRYLIKTRGQQVTLSCSPISGHRSVSWYQQTPGQGLQFLFEYFSETQRNKGNFPGRFSGRQFSNSRSEMNVSTLELGDSALYLCASSLSGGSMYEQFFGPGTRLTVL.